These 28 T cell receptor beta chains came from one sample sequenced in a study of human CD8 memory T cell subsets (dated by TCRdb to 2018 to 2020). Instrument used: NextSeq 550. A Human TCR Profiling Kit was used to prepare UMI-labeled 5' RACE TCRbeta libraries. After the reads were reprocessed by TCRdb, one entry was made per CDR3 protein sequence, with no DNA. The sample's table covers about 7,000 distinct CDR3 sequences. Jointly, the top ten make up around a fifth of the sample. The sample consisted of CD8+ stem-like memory T cells (TSCM and TCM) sorted from PBMCs. The cell subset or site label, as the study defines it: stem-like memory CD8 T cells (TSTEM), CCR7+ PD-1- TIGIT-. Receptor source: a human donor in good health.

This rearrangement joins TRBV28 to TRBJ2-7; checking the TCRdb D call of TRBD2 is not possible without DNA. In germline, CDR1 is MDHEN, CDR2 SYDVKM. CDR3 size: 14 residues. CDR3 sequence: CASSSVLVTYEQYF. Full variable domain (outside the CDR3, taken from reference TRBV28 and TRBJ2-7): DVKVTQSSRYLVKRTGEKVFLECVQDMDHENMFWYRQDPGLGLRLIYFSYDVKMKEKGDIPEGYSVSREKKERFSLILESASTNQTSMYLCASSSVLVTYEQYFGPGTRLTVT.

The V call is TRBV7-9, the J call TRBJ2-5; the D call from TCRdb, TRBD1, cannot be confirmed without DNA. Germline V CDR1 and CDR2: SEHNR, FQNEAQ (reference sequence). This CDR3 region has 14 residues. CDR3 region: CASSLQGAQETQYF.

By frequency, this clonotype is medium-sized. The chain couples TRBV10-3 to TRBJ1-1; checking the TCRdb D call of TRBD1 is not possible without DNA. Germline CDR1 reads ENHRY; CDR2 reads SYGVKD. This CDR3 is 13 amino acids long. The CDR3 sequence: CAISPGANTEAFF.

This chain joins TRBV20-1 and TRBJ2-3; as DNA is missing, the TRBD2 call by TCRdb cannot be tested. Germline CDR1 reads DFQATT; CDR2 reads SNEGSKA (reference sequence). The CDR3 contains 17 residues. The CDR3 reads CSATIISASGFADTQYF.

This chain joins TRBV3-1 and TRBJ1-2; TCRdb gives TRBD1 as the D gene, but with no DNA this cannot be confirmed. The CDR3 length is 12 residues. The germline V gene has CDR1 LGHDT and CDR2 YNNKEL (reference sequence). The CDR3 sequence is CASMGDNYGYTF.

V is TRBV28 and J is TRBJ1-5. The CDR3 has 15 residues. The germline CDR1 and CDR2 sequences are MDHEN and SYDVKM. The CDR3 loop reads CASRFLGVSNQPQHF.

The rearrangement links TRBV11-2 to TRBJ1-1. The CDR3 length is 14 residues. Germline V gene sequence: CDR1 SGHAT, CDR2 FQNNGV. The CDR3: CASSLYQANTEAFF.

This chain connects TRBV11-2 to TRBJ2-1. CDR3 length: 12 residues. The V gene's germline CDR1 is SGHAT and CDR2 FQNNGV. This CDR3 is CASSSNAGEQFF.

The V and J genes are TRBV2 and TRBJ2-1; without DNA, the TCRdb call of TRBD2 cannot be checked. CDR1 is SNHLY, CDR2 FYNNEI, per germline. CDR3 length: 13 residues. This CDR3 is CASSETLHLGQFF. Filled out from reference TRBV2 and TRBJ2-1, the complete variable domain reads EPEVTQTPSHQVTQMGQEVILRCVPISNHLYFYWYRQILGQKVEFLVSFYNNEISEKSEIFDDQFSVERPDGSNFTLKIRSTKLEDSAMYFCASSETLHLGQFFGPGTRLTVL.

The CDR3 is CASRWRNTGELFF. The chain is built from TRBV5-4 and TRBJ2-2. CDR3 length equals 13 residues. Germline CDR1 is SGHNT and CDR2 is YYREEE (reference sequence).

This chain connects TRBV7-6 to TRBJ2-7; TCRdb picks TRBD1, but there is no DNA to check that call. CDR3 length equals 15 residues. Germline CDR1 SGHVS, CDR2 FNYEAQ. The CDR3 sequence: CASSPGTGPAYEQYF. The full variable domain, rest sourced from reference TRBV7-6 and TRBJ2-7, is GAGVSQSPRYKVTKRGQDVALRCDPISGHVSLYWYRQALGQGPEFLTYFNYEAQQDKSGLPNDRFSAERPEGSISTLTIQRTEQRDSAMYRCASSPGTGPAYEQYFGPGTRLTVT.

The rearrangement joins TRBV28 to TRBJ1-1. This CDR3 region has 16 residues. Germline CDR1 reads MDHEN; CDR2 reads SYDVKM. CDR3 amino acids: CASSVDREGPNTEAFF.

This clonotype is identified as medium-sized (0.01 to 0.1%) from frequency. CDR3 residues: CASSLSEGGGTEAFF. The chain has TRBV28 and TRBJ1-1. Germline V gene lookup returns CDR1 MDHEN and CDR2 SYDVKM. The CDR3 runs 15 residues.

The V call is TRBV12-3 or TRBV12-4, the J call TRBJ1-1; TCRdb designates TRBD1, a call that cannot be tested without DNA. This CDR3 contains 14 residues. The CDR3 spells CASSQTGGYTEAFF.

Its frequency marks this clonotype as medium-sized. This chain connects TRBV20-1 to TRBJ1-2; TCRdb picks TRBD1, but there is no DNA to check that call. Germline CDR1 is DFQATT and CDR2 is SNEGSKA (reference sequence). The CDR3 consists of 13 residues. Here the CDR3 reads CSAREGTGDGYTF.

This chain uses TRBV3-1 with TRBJ1-1. CDR1 is LGHDT and CDR2 is YNNKEL in the germline V gene (reference sequence). This CDR3 region has 15 residues. CDR3 loop: CASSYQEGMNTEAFF.

This chain connects TRBV28 to TRBJ2-7; the TCRdb call, TRBD1, lacks DNA for checking. Germline loops: CDR1 MDHEN, CDR2 SYDVKM. This CDR3 region has 13 residues. Here the CDR3 reads CASWTGEIYEQYF.

This clonotype is medium-sized by frequency. CDR3 sequence reads: CASSPTDSGNTIYF. The gene calls are TRBV12-3 or TRBV12-4 and TRBJ1-3. The CDR3 runs to 14 residues.

Frequency places this clonotype as medium-sized. The chain's CDR3 is CASSFPNTGELFF. The V gene is TRBV27, the J gene TRBJ2-2. Germline assignment: CDR1 MNHEY and CDR2 SMNVEV (reference sequence). The CDR3 runs to 13 residues.

The CDR3 reads CASSPGTQEQFF. V and J are TRBV7-8 and TRBJ2-1; there is no DNA to check the TCRdb D call of TRBD2. Germline CDR1 and CDR2: SGHVS and FQNEAQ. The CDR3 sequence is 12 residues long.

The chain employs TRBV9 and TRBJ1-3. The CDR3 runs 14 residues. In germline, CDR1 is SGDLS, CDR2 YYNGEE. CDR3 loop: CASSGVSSGNTIYF.

According to its frequency, this clonotype is medium-sized. V and J are TRBV4-1 and TRBJ1-5; checking the TCRdb D call of TRBD1 is not possible without DNA. Germline loops: CDR1 MGHRA, CDR2 YSYEKL. There are 15 residues in the CDR3. The CDR3 is CASSRGLGGNQPQHF.

The chain has TRBV4-1 and TRBJ1-2. Germline CDR1 reads MGHRA; CDR2 reads YSYEKL. CDR3 length equals 11 residues. CDR3 residues: CASRAGLGYTF.

The V gene is TRBV25-1, the J gene TRBJ1-2; checking the TCRdb D call of TRBD1 is not possible without DNA. The CDR3 length is 16 residues. CDR1 is MGHDK and CDR2 is SYGVNS in the germline V gene. The CDR3: CASSDNKAGGQDGYTF.

This clonotype is deemed medium-sized by its frequency. This rearrangement joins TRBV4-2 to TRBJ2-7; lacking DNA, the TRBD2 call made by TCRdb goes unchecked. Germline V gene sequence: CDR1 LGHNA, CDR2 YNFKEQ. The CDR3 covers 16 residues. The CDR3 sequence: CASSPRTSGDSYEQYF.

This sequence joins TRBV7-2 and TRBJ2-1; without DNA, the TCRdb call of TRBD1 cannot be checked. The CDR3 is 15 amino acids. Germline assignment: CDR1 SGHTA and CDR2 FQGNSA. The CDR3 is CASSSRQGPYNEQFF.

Measured by frequency, this clonotype is medium-sized. This chain links TRBV2 with TRBJ1-1; as DNA is missing, the TRBD1 call by TCRdb cannot be tested. Per germline, CDR1 SNHLY and CDR2 FYNNEI. This CDR3 has 13 residues. CDR3 in amino acids: CARTGESLTEAFF.

This clonotype ranks as medium-sized in terms of frequency. The J gene is TRBJ1-5, the V gene TRBV3-1. CDR1 is LGHDT, CDR2 YNNKEL, per germline (reference sequence). CDR3 size: 13 residues. The chain's CDR3 is CASSQDFNQPQHF.